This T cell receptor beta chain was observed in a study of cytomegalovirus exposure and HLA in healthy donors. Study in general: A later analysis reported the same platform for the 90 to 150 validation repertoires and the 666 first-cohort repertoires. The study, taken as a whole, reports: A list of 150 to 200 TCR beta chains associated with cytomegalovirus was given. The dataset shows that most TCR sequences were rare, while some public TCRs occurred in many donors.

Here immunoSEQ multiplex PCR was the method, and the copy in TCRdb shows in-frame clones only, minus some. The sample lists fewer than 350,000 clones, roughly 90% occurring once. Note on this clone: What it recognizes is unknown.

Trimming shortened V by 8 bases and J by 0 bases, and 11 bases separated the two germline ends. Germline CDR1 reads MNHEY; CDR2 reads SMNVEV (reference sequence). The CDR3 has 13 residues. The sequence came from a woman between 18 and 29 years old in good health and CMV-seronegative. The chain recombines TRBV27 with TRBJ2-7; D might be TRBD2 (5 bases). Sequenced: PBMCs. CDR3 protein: CASSGSSSYEQYF. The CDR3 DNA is TGTGCCAGCTCGGGGTCAAGCTCCTACGAGCAGTACTTC.